This entry features one T cell receptor beta chain sequence. Sequencing used immunoSEQ multiplex PCR; TCRdb keeps in-frame clones, though not all of them. The sample lists some 46,000 clones, 94% occurring once. These data belong to a study of human thymus T cells. Per germline, CDR1 GTSNPN and CDR2 SVGIG (reference sequence). The CDR3 runs 14 residues. The V end lost 5 bases, the J end lost 5 bases, and 16 bases lay between the germline ends. Source material: blood. The chain links TRBV30 to TRBJ2-1; the D gene is possibly TRBD1 (6 bases). This receptor was taken from a boy less than two years old with a congenital heart defect but otherwise immunologically healthy. The CDR3 nucleotides are TGTGCCTGGGGGGAAGACAGGTCGAACAATGAGCAGTTCTTC. Translated: CAWGEDRSNNEQFF.